The clone carrying this T cell receptor beta chain was seen more than once but under ten times. What it binds is not known. The CDR3 loop spans 15 amino acids. CDR1 is WSHSY and CDR2 is SAAADI in the germline V gene. V was trimmed by 0 bases and J by 6 bases, leaving 14 bases between them. Isolation per sample recovered at least 6 million PBMCs. A second PCR, run for 7 to 11 cycles, used a sample-barcoded 5' primer plus a J-beta primer mix. All cDNA molecules were each tagged by a template-switch adaptor with 12 random nucleotides. TCRdb reprocessed the 5' RACE reads with MiXCR, giving one entry per CDR3 protein. The table records 1.5 million to 2 million distinct CDR3 sequences, 28% of them present only once. This sample is part of a study of blood T cells in healthy people across ages. Study findings and constraints: Calculation of diversity from one million T cells yielded estimates considered to be underestimates.

The TCR comes from a woman aged 30 to 39 in good health. The chain employs TRBV10-2 and TRBJ1-1, with no clear D. Sequencing was done on a sample of blood. The DNA of the CDR3 is TGCGCCAGCAGTGAGTCGACAAAGGGAGGGTCTGAAGCTTTCTTT. Residues: CASSESTKGGSEAFF.